This is a list of T cell receptor beta chains from one sample in a study of CD8+ T cells in alopecia areata. Data came from immunoSEQ multiplex PCR; TCRdb stores just in-frame clones and leaves some out. The sample has some 180,000 clones; 45% to 70% are singletons. Material for sequencing was CD8+ T cells sorted from blood. Receptors originate from a human donor in good health. Both conserved end residues are part of each CDR3. Each record gives: clone size, V gene, J gene, D gene, CDR3 DNA, CDR3 protein. D genes are given only for firm matches. Clone size appears in some rows only: once, few, many, or a class for an expanded clone.

NA,TRBV5-1,TRBJ2-7,TRBD1,TGCGCCAGCAGCTCGACGCGGCAGGGGGTCTACGAGCAGTACTTC,CASSSTRQGVYEQYF
NA,TRBV11-1,TRBJ1-1,NA,TGTGCCAGCCTCAATGGGGCAGGGAGGAGTGAAGCTTTCTTT,CASLNGAGRSEAFF
NA,TRBV27,TRBJ1-2,NA,TGTGCCAGCAGTTTATCAAGGGGGTATGGCTACACCTTC,CASSLSRGYGYTF
NA,TRBV27,TRBJ1-6,TRBD1,TGTGCCAGCAGTGGTAGTGCAGGGGGATATTCACCCCTCCACTTT,CASSGSAGGYSPLHF
few,TRBV5-1,TRBJ2-5,TRBD2,TGCGCCAGCAGCTCTTCGGGACTAGCGGGGGAAGAGACCCAGTACTTC,CASSSSGLAGEETQYF
NA,TRBV23-1,TRBJ2-4,NA,TGCGCCAGCAGACAGGTGCTAGCCAAAAACATTCAGTACTTC,CASRQVLAKNIQYF
few,TRBV2,TRBJ2-3,TRBD2,TGTGCCACGCGTCCTAGCGGGGGGTTTAGAGATACGCAGTATTTT,CATRPSGGFRDTQYF
few,TRBV7-2,TRBJ2-1,NA,TGTGCCAGCAGCTTAATGGACCCCCCAGGGAATGAGCAGTTCTTC,CASSLMDPPGNEQFF
NA,TRBV9,TRBJ2-7,NA,TGTGCCAGCAGCGCGCTAAGCGGCGAGCAGTACTTC,CASSALSGEQYF
NA,TRBV15,TRBJ2-7,TRBD2,TGTGCCACCAGCAGAGACCCGGGGGGTAACTACGAGCAGTACTTC,CATSRDPGGNYEQYF
NA,TRBV27,TRBJ2-4,NA,TGTGCCAGCAGGGGGGGTTCCGCCAAAAACATTCAGTACTTC,CASRGGSAKNIQYF
NA,TRBV14,TRBJ2-1,NA,TGTGCCAGCAGCCCCCCGACCGCCTTGAGGTCCTACAATGAGCAGTTCTTC,CASSPPTALRSYNEQFF
NA,TRBV13,TRBJ2-1,TRBD2,TGTGCCAGCAGCTTGTCAATCGGGGGGGCCGGAAATGAGCAGTTCTTC,CASSLSIGGAGNEQFF
NA,TRBV25-1,TRBJ2-1,NA,TGTGCCAGCAGTGATAGTGGGCTAGCTTACAATGAGCAGTTCTTC,CASSDSGLAYNEQFF
NA,TRBV29-1,TRBJ1-1,NA,TGCAGCGTTGGCGGTAGCACTGAAGCTTTCTTT,CSVGGSTEAFF
many,TRBV19,TRBJ2-5,TRBD2,TGTGCCACGAGAGAAGCGGGGGAAGCCTGGGAGACCCAGTACTTC,CATREAGEAWETQYF
few,TRBV29-1,TRBJ2-5,TRBD1,TGCAGCACGCAATCTCCGGGACAGCAAGAGACCCAGTACTTC,CSTQSPGQQETQYF
NA,TRBV2,TRBJ1-3,NA,TGTGCCAGCGTCACGAGGGTTGGAAACACCATATATTTT,CASVTRVGNTIYF
few,TRBV14,TRBJ2-3,NA,TGTGCCAGCAGCCAAGATCTCAACAGAGACACAGATACGCAGTATTTT,CASSQDLNRDTDTQYF
NA,TRBV30,TRBJ2-3,TRBD2,TGTGCCTGGACTAGCGGGGCCTCCACAGATACGCAGTATTTT,CAWTSGASTDTQYF
NA,TRBV5-1,TRBJ2-7,TRBD1,TGCGCCAGCAGCTTAGGGACAGCGACCTACGAGCAGTACTTC,CASSLGTATYEQYF
NA,TRBV9,TRBJ2-7,NA,TGTGCCAGCAGAGCCTCCTACGAGCAGTACTTC,CASRASYEQYF
few,TRBV29-1,TRBJ2-7,NA,TGCAGCGTTGAACTCCCCGCCGTTACCTACGAGCAGTACTTC,CSVELPAVTYEQYF
NA,TRBV5-1,TRBJ2-7,TRBD2,TGCGCCAGCAGCTTTTTCCCTAGCGGGGGGACCTCCTACGAGCAGTACTTC,CASSFFPSGGTSYEQYF
few,TRBV7-8,TRBJ2-1,TRBD2,TGTGCCAGCAGCCAGACTAGCGGGGGATACAATGAGCAGTTCTTC,CASSQTSGGYNEQFF
NA,TRBV30,TRBJ1-5,NA,TGTGCCTGGAGTGGGACAGACAATCAGCCCCAGCATTTT,CAWSGTDNQPQHF
NA,TRBV15,TRBJ2-5,NA,TGTGCCACCAGCAGAGTGGGAACCGGAGAGACCCAGTACTTC,CATSRVGTGETQYF
NA,TRBV13,TRBJ2-7,NA,TGTGCCAGCAGCTTATACCCCGGACGGACTATCTGGTACGAGCAGTACTTC,CASSLYPGRTIWYEQYF
NA,TRBV10-1,TRBJ2-7,TRBD1,TGCGCCAGCAGTGAGTCTGGACAGGAGTACTTC,CASSESGQEYF
NA,TRBV6-5,TRBJ2-4,NA,TGTGCCAGCAGTTACTCCTGCGCTTTC,CASSYSCAF
NA,TRBV4-1,TRBJ1-1,NA,TGCGCCAGCAGCCAAGTGAACACTGAAGCTTTCTTT,CASSQVNTEAFF